The T cell receptor (beta chain) under discussion was sequenced for a study of PD-1 blockade in mismatch repair-deficient tumors. Study background: Enrolled about 2012-2016, patients had progressing, pretreated mismatch repair-deficient cancers of over nine types.

The CDR3 is 13 residues long. Germline-derived CDR1 and CDR2 are MDHEN and SYDVKM. V gave up 2 bases and J gave up 2 bases, with 6 bases separating them. Measured with immunoSEQ multiplex PCR; TCRdb has only the in-frame clones, and not every one. This repertoire shows approximately 80,000 clones, roughly 80% found once; its top ten account for around 5.1%. This clonotype originated in an adult with mismatch repair-deficient cancer. The sequencing here drew on peripheral blood, taken 44 weeks after starting pembrolizumab. The V and J genes are TRBV28 and TRBJ1-1; D gene unclear. In nucleotides, the CDR3 is TGTGCCAGCAGTTTAGGCGGCAACACTGAAGCTTTCTTT. It codes for CASSLGGNTEAFF.